This is a list of T cell receptor beta chains from one sample in a study of T cell responses to AZD1222 COVID-19 vaccine. Libraries were prepared by immunoSEQ multiplex PCR; TCRdb keeps only in-frame clonotypes and omits some of them. Of approximately 150,000 clones detected, 85% to 95% appear once; the ten largest clones hold about 2.5%. The material was peripheral blood, obtained on day 0 of AZD1222 vaccination. These receptors all come from an adult in good health. Both conserved end residues are part of each CDR3. D genes are given only for firm matches. The size of a clone is reported for some rows only, either as once, few or many, or as a class for expanded clones.

j_call: TRBJ2-7
d_call: -
v_call: TRBV5-1
clone_size: -
cdr3_aa: CASSSSASYEQYF
cdr3_nt: TGCGCCAGCAGCTCCTCGGCGTCCTACGAGCAGTACTTC

j_call: TRBJ2-1
d_call: -
v_call: TRBV19
clone_size: -
cdr3_aa: CASSMTGVQSNEQFF
cdr3_nt: TGTGCCAGTAGTATGACGGGAGTCCAAAGCAATGAGCAGTTCTTC

j_call: TRBJ1-1
d_call: TRBD1
v_call: TRBV28
clone_size: once
cdr3_aa: CASSLYQGAVTEAFF
cdr3_nt: TGTGCCAGCAGTCTGTACCAGGGGGCTGTCACTGAAGCTTTCTTT

j_call: TRBJ2-7
d_call: TRBD2
v_call: TRBV7-3
clone_size: -
cdr3_aa: CASSLGVVPGGSYEQYF
cdr3_nt: TGTGCCAGCAGCTTAGGAGTCGTTCCGGGGGGCTCCTACGAGCAGTACTTC

j_call: TRBJ2-2
d_call: -
v_call: TRBV15
clone_size: -
cdr3_aa: CATSSPRTPTGELFF
cdr3_nt: TGTGCCACTTCTTCACCCCGGACTCCAACCGGGGAGCTGTTTTTT

j_call: TRBJ1-2
d_call: TRBD1
v_call: TRBV19
clone_size: -
cdr3_aa: CASSMTGPNYGYTF
cdr3_nt: TGTGCCAGTAGTATGACAGGGCCGAACTATGGCTACACCTTC

j_call: TRBJ1-5
d_call: -
v_call: TRBV28
clone_size: -
cdr3_aa: CASSSNNQPQHF
cdr3_nt: TGTGCCAGCAGTTCCAACAATCAGCCCCAGCATTTT

j_call: TRBJ2-3
d_call: -
v_call: TRBV10-1
clone_size: few
cdr3_aa: CASSVKDTQYF
cdr3_nt: TGCGCCAGCAGTGTCAAGGATACGCAGTATTTT

j_call: TRBJ1-1
d_call: -
v_call: TRBV7-8
clone_size: -
cdr3_aa: CASSLVYGHTEAFF
cdr3_nt: TGTGCCAGCAGCTTAGTGTACGGCCACACTGAAGCTTTCTTT

j_call: TRBJ1-2
d_call: TRBD1
v_call: TRBV2
clone_size: -
cdr3_aa: CASRTTGGNYYGYTF
cdr3_nt: TGTGCCAGCAGGACTACAGGGGGAAACTACTATGGCTACACCTTC

j_call: TRBJ1-1
d_call: -
v_call: TRBV28
clone_size: -
cdr3_aa: CATTPGGTSGEAFF
cdr3_nt: TGTGCCACCACTCCGGGGGGGACCAGTGGTGAAGCTTTCTTT

j_call: TRBJ2-7
d_call: TRBD1
v_call: TRBV9
clone_size: -
cdr3_aa: CASSMDRGDEQYF
cdr3_nt: TGTGCCAGCAGCATGGACAGGGGGGACGAGCAGTACTTC

j_call: TRBJ1-2
d_call: -
v_call: TRBV27
clone_size: -
cdr3_aa: CASSSPRDTLLNYGYTF
cdr3_nt: TGTGCCAGCAGCTCCCCCCGGGACACACTCCTAAACTATGGCTACACCTTC

j_call: TRBJ1-2
d_call: -
v_call: TRBV5-1
clone_size: -
cdr3_aa: CASSLGLGELGYTF
cdr3_nt: TGCGCCAGCAGCTTGGGCCTCGGGGAGTTGGGCTACACCTTC

j_call: TRBJ2-2
d_call: TRBD2
v_call: TRBV19
clone_size: -
cdr3_aa: CASTNWGGSSTGELFF
cdr3_nt: TGTGCCAGTACCAACTGGGGAGGGTCGAGCACCGGGGAGCTGTTTTTT

j_call: TRBJ1-1
d_call: -
v_call: TRBV23-1
clone_size: -
cdr3_aa: CASSQSMGMTPNTEAFF
cdr3_nt: TGCGCCAGCAGTCAATCGATGGGAATGACCCCGAACACTGAAGCTTTCTTT

j_call: TRBJ2-7
d_call: -
v_call: TRBV7-9
clone_size: -
cdr3_aa: CASSSPGRAYEQYF
cdr3_nt: TGTGCCAGCAGCTCGCCCGGCCGGGCCTACGAGCAGTACTTC

j_call: TRBJ2-1
d_call: TRBD2
v_call: TRBV7-7
clone_size: -
cdr3_aa: CASSSGGGSYNEQFF
cdr3_nt: TGTGCCAGCAGCAGCGGGGGGGGTTCCTACAATGAGCAGTTCTTC